This T cell receptor beta chain derives from a study of glioma-infiltrating T cells after dendritic cell vaccination. The wider study: Three intradermal dendritic cell vaccine injections were given every two weeks.

Libraries were prepared by immunoSEQ multiplex PCR; TCRdb keeps only in-frame clonotypes and omits some of them. Among roughly 85,000 clones listed, about 85% were seen once. With 5 bases removed from V and 3 bases from J, the gap between germline ends came to 14 bases. The CDR3 length is 14 residues. Germline lookup yields CDR1 GTSNPN and CDR2 SVGIG (reference sequence). The time point here: after dendritic cell vaccination, including at tumor progression/relapse. Only patients with spare fresh-frozen tumor and over two years of follow-up were included. Before vaccination, two weeks after the third vaccination, and at progression, PBMC were collected.

The sequence was collected from a human donor with glioblastoma. The genes are TRBV30 and TRBJ1-3, with no clear D. This specimen consisted of blood, obtained after dendritic cell vaccination. The CDR3 loop is CAWESGSDGNTIYF. The CDR3 DNA is TGTGCCTGGGAGTCGGGGTCGGATGGAAACACCATATATTTT.